A selection of T cell receptor beta chains follows, all from one sample in a study of T cell responses to AZD1222 COVID-19 vaccine. Libraries were prepared by immunoSEQ multiplex PCR; TCRdb keeps only in-frame clonotypes and omits some of them. The data show about 84,000 clones, with about 89% seen just once and 11% held by the top ten. The sample was peripheral blood, taken 28 days after the second AZD1222 dose. These TCRs come from an adult who received the AZD1222 COVID-19 vaccine. Both conserved end residues are part of each CDR3. D genes are given only for firm matches. A row's size may be missing; if present it is once, few, many or a size class.

-	TRBV11-2	-	TRBJ1-5	TGTGCCAGCAGCTTGGGGGGGGTCAATCAGCCCCAGCATTTT	CASSLGGVNQPQHF
-	TRBV10-2	-	TRBJ2-5	TGCGCCAGCAGACTCATGGGAGATCAAGAGACCCAGTACTTC	CASRLMGDQETQYF
-	TRBV7-9	-	TRBJ2-7	TGTGCCAGCAGCTTGGCGGGACAGCCCTACGAGCAGTACTTC	CASSLAGQPYEQYF
-	TRBV24-1	-	TRBJ1-2	TGTGCCACCAGTGATTGTAGGAGTCCCCTAAACTATGGCTACACCTTC	CATSDCRSPLNYGYTF
once	TRBV28	TRBD1	TRBJ1-6	TGTGCCAGCAGCGTATTACTAGGGACAGGGCCCCAGGGTAATTCACCCCTCCACTTT	CASSVLLGTGPQGNSPLHF
-	TRBV24-1	-	TRBJ2-5	TGTGCCACCAGTGATTTCTCGGGGGGCGGCCAAGAGACCCAGTACTTC	CATSDFSGGGQETQYF
-	TRBV29-1	-	TRBJ2-1	TGCAGCGTTGAAGGGGCCAAAGATTACAATGAGCAGTTCTTC	CSVEGAKDYNEQFF
-	TRBV24-1	-	TRBJ2-2	TGTGCCACCAGTGATCCCACCTTGGCGGGGAGCACCGGGGAGCTGTTTTTT	CATSDPTLAGSTGELFF
-	TRBV5-4	-	TRBJ1-1	TGTGCCAGCAGCCTATTAATGGGGGTGAACACTGAAGCTTTCTTT	CASSLLMGVNTEAFF
-	TRBV10-1	-	TRBJ2-1	TGCGCCACCAGCCCGATGATTGGGGACAATGAGCAGTTCTTC	CATSPMIGDNEQFF
few	TRBV27	TRBD1	TRBJ2-1	TGTGCCAGCCGGGACAGTCCCTACAATGAGCAGTTCTTC	CASRDSPYNEQFF
-	TRBV6-5	-	TRBJ1-2	TGTGCCAGCAGTTACGCCAACAGGGTTGGCGGCTACACCTTC	CASSYANRVGGYTF
once	TRBV20-1	-	TRBJ1-2	TGCAGTGCTAGTTCGGCAGCCTTTTCGGTCTATGGCTACACCTTC	CSASSAAFSVYGYTF
-	TRBV30	TRBD1	TRBJ1-2	TGTGCCTGGAGTGTGACAGGGGGCGTGGGCTACACCTTC	CAWSVTGGVGYTF
-	TRBV5-4	TRBD1	TRBJ1-1	TGTGCCAGCAGCAAGACAGGGGGGAGGACTGAAGCTTTCTTT	CASSKTGGRTEAFF
-	TRBV5-8	-	TRBJ1-1	TGTGCCAGCGTTCAGGGACTCCTGAACACTGAAGCTTTCTTT	CASVQGLLNTEAFF
-	TRBV19	-	TRBJ2-3	TGTGCCAGTAGTATGCGGAGGTCTAGCAGTAGCACAGATACGCAGTATTTT	CASSMRRSSSSTDTQYF
once	TRBV7-8	-	TRBJ1-5	TGTGCCAGCAGCTTAATGGTAGGGAAAGAGTATCAGCCCCAGCATTTT	CASSLMVGKEYQPQHF
-	TRBV28	TRBD1	TRBJ1-2	TGTGCCAGCAGTACCTACGGACAGGGGGCTCAGGGCTACACCTTC	CASSTYGQGAQGYTF
-	TRBV6-1	TRBD1	TRBJ1-4	TGTGCCAGCAGTGAAGCGGGGACAGTCCCCCGAAAACTGTTTTTT	CASSEAGTVPRKLFF
once	TRBV11-2	-	TRBJ2-7	TGTGCCAGCAGTCCAAGCGGCGGAGGTCTATCCTACGAGCAGTACTTC	CASSPSGGGLSYEQYF
-	TRBV20-1	TRBD1	TRBJ1-5	TGCAGTGCTAGTAAGGGGACAGGGGGCCGGAGAGTAGATCAGCCCCAGCATTTT	CSASKGTGGRRVDQPQHF
-	TRBV27	-	TRBJ2-3	TGTGCCACCCATTCCCGGAGGATTGGGGGCACAGATACGCAGTATTTT	CATHSRRIGGTDTQYF
-	TRBV28	-	TRBJ1-5	TGTGCCAGCAGTCCCTTTGGGGGCGCAACCCTGAGTAGCAATCAGCCCCAGCATTTT	CASSPFGGATLSSNQPQHF
few	TRBV4-2	-	TRBJ1-5	TGTGCCAGCAGCCAAGATCTAGGGGCGGTCGATCAGCCCCAGCATTTT	CASSQDLGAVDQPQHF
-	TRBV11-1	-	TRBJ2-3	TGTGCCAGCAGCTTCAGACAGATTAGCACAGATACGCAGTATTTT	CASSFRQISTDTQYF
once	TRBV27	-	TRBJ2-1	TGTGCCAGCAGTTCAACCTCATGGTACGCACACCCTTCCTACAATGAGCAGTTCTTC	CASSSTSWYAHPSYNEQFF
-	TRBV3-1/TRBV3-2	TRBD2	TRBJ2-7	TGTGCCAGCAGCCAAGATATCCGAGCGGGGGAGCAGTACTTC	CASSQDIRAGEQYF
-	TRBV3-1/TRBV3-2	-	TRBJ1-2	TGTGCCAGCAGCCAAGCCGGGACACTTAACTATGGCTACACCTTC	CASSQAGTLNYGYTF
-	TRBV5-8	TRBD1	TRBJ1-5	TGTGCCAGCAGCGCCGGGACAGGCCATAGCAATCAGCCCCAGCATTTT	CASSAGTGHSNQPQHF
few	TRBV11-2	TRBD1	TRBJ2-1	TGTGCCAGCAGTTCATCGCCGGGACAGGGGGCCTGGAATGAGCAGTTCTTC	CASSSSPGQGAWNEQFF